These T cell receptor beta chains were read from a single sample in a study of T cell responses to AZD1222 COVID-19 vaccine. Generated by immunoSEQ multiplex PCR, the TCRdb table keeps only in-frame clones and is missing some. The sample yields approximately 200,000 clones, about 95% seen once. Sequenced material: peripheral blood, taken 28 days after the second dose of the MenACWY control vaccine. Receptors originate from an adult who received the MenACWY meningococcal vaccine as a control. CDR3s include the opening cysteine and the closing phenylalanine or tryptophan.

v_call | cdr3_aa
TRBV28 | CASSPGRTRGPGNTIYF
TRBV27 | CASRFLDEGEKLFF
TRBV19 | CASSIVQGVNQPQHF
TRBV11-2 | CASSLSHRGLNYEQYF
TRBV9 | CASSVGTGTTNEKLFF
TRBV3-1/TRBV3-2 | CASSRGTIQETQYF
TRBV9 | CASSVGGSGFYGYTF
TRBV5-1 | CASSFRAGDEQFF
TRBV6-4 | CASSDSGEGQGYGYTF
TRBV20-1 | CSASGQGTGELFF